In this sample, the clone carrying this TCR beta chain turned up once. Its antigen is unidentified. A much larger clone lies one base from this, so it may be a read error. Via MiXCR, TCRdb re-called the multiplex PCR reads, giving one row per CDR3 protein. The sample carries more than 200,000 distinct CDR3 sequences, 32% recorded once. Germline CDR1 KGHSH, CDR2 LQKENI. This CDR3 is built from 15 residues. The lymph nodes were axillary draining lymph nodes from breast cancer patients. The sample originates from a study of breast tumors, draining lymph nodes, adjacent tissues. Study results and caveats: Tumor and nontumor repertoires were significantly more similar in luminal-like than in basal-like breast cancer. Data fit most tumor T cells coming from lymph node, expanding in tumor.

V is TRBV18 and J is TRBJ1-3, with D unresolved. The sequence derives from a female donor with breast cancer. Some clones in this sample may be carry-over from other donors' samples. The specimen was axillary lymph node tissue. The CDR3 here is CASSPQGGEGNTLYF. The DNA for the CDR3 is TGTGCCAGCTCACCACAGGGAGGAGAAGGAAACACCCTATATTTT.